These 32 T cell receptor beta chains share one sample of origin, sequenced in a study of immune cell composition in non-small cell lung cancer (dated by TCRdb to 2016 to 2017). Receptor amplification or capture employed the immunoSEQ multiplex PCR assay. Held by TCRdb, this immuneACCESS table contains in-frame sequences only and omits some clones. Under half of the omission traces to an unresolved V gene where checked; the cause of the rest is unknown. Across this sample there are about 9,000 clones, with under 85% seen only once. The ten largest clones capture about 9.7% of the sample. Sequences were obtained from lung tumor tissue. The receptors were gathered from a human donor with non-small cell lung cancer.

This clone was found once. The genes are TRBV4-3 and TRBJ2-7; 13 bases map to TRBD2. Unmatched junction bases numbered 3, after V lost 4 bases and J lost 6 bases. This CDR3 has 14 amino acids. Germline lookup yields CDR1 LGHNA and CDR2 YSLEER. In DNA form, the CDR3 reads TGCGCCAGCAGCCCCGGGACTAGCGGGGCCGAGCAGTACTTC. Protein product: CASSPGTSGAEQYF.

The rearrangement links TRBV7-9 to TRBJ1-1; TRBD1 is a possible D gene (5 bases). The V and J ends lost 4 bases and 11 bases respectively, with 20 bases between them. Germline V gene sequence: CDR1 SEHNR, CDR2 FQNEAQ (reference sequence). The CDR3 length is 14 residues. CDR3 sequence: CASSYGESGGRAFF. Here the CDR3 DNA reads TGTGCCAGCAGCTATGGGGAATCGGGGGGGAGGGCTTTCTTT.

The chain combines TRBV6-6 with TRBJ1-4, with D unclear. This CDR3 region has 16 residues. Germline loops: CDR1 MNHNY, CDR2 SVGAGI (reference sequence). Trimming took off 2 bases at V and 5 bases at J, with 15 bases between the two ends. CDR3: CASSYSLGQANEKLFF. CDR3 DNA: TGTGCCAGCAGTTACAGCCTCGGGCAGGCCAATGAAAAACTGTTTTTT.

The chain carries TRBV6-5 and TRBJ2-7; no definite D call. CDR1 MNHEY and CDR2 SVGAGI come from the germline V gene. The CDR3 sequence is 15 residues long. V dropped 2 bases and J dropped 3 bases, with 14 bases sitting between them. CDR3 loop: CASSYRAGAIYEQYF. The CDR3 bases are TGTGCCAGCAGTTACCGAGCAGGAGCGATCTACGAGCAGTACTTC.

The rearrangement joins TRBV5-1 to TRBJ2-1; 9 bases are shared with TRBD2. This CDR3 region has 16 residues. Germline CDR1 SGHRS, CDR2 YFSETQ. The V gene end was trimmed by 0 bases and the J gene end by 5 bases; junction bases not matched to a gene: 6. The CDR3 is CASSLEGLAINNEQFF. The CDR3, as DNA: TGCGCCAGCAGCTTGGAGGGACTAGCAATTAACAATGAGCAGTTCTTC.

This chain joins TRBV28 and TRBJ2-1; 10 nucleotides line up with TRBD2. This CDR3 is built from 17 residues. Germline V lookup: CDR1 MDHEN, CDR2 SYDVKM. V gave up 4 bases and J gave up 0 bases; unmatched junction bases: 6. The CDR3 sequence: CASSSLAGDGSYNEQFF. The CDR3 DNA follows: TGTGCCAGCAGTTCGCTAGCGGGAGATGGCTCCTACAATGAGCAGTTCTTC.

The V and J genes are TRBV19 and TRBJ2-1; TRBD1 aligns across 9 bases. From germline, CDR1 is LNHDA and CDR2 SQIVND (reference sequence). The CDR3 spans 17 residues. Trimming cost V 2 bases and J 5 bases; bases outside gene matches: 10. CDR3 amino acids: CASSIRRSGTGNNEQFF. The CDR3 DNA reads TGTGCCAGTAGTATACGCAGGTCCGGGACAGGGAACAATGAGCAGTTCTTC. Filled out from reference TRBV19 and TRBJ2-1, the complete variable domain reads DGGITQSPKYLFRKEGQNVTLSCEQNLNHDAMYWYRQDPGQGLRLIYYSQIVNDFQKGDIAEGYSVSREKKESFPLTVTSAQKNPTAFYLCASSIRRSGTGNNEQFFGPGTRLTVL.

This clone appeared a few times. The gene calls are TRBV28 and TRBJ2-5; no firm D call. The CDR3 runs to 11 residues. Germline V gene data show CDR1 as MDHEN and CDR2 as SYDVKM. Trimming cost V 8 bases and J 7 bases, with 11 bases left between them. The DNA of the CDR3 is TGTGCCAGCGGGCTGACGGGGACCCAGTACTTC. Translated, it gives CASGLTGTQYF.

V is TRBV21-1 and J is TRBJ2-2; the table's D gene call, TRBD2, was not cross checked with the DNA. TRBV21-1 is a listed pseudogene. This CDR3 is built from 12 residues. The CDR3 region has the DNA TGTGCCAGCCACGGGACTCCCGGGGAGCTGTTTTTT. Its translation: CASHGTPGELFF.

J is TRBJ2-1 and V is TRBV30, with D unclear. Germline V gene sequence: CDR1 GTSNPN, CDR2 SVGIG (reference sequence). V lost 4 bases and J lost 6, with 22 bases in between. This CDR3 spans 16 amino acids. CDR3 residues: CAWTVRGSSTTNEQFF. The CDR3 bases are TGTGCCTGGACCGTACGCGGTAGCAGTACCACCAATGAGCAGTTCTTC.

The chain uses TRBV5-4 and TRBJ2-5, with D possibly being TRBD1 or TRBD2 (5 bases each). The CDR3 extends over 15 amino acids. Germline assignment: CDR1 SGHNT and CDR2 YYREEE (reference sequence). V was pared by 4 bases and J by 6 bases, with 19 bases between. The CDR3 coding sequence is TGTGCCAGCAGCGGGGTTGGGGGTTCCTGGCAGACCCAGTACTTC. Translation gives CASSGVGGSWQTQYF.

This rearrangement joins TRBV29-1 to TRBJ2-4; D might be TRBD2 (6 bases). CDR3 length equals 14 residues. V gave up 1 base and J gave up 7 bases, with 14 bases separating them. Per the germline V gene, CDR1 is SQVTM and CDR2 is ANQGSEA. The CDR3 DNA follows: TGCAGCGTTGAAGGTGGAGGGGCGAGGAACATTCAGTACTTC. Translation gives CSVEGGGARNIQYF.

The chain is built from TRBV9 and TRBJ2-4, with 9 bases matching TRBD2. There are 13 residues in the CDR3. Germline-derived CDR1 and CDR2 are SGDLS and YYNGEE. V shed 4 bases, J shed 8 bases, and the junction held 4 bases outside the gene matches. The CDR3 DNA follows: TGTGCCAGCAGCTTGCGGGGGGGGTACATTCAGTACTTC. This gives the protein CASSLRGGYIQYF. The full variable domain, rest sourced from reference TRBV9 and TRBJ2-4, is DSGVTQTPKHLITATGQRVTLRCSPRSGDLSVYWYQQSLDQGLQFLIQYYNGEERAKGNILERFSAQQFPDLHSELNLSSLELGDSALYFCASSLRGGYIQYFGAGTRLSVL.

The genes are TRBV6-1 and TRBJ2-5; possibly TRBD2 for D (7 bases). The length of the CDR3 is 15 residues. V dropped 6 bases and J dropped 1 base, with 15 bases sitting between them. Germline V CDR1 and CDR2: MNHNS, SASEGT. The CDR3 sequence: CASRRGGALQETQYF. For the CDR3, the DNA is TGTGCCAGCAGGAGGGGGGGGGCGCTCCAAGAGACCCAGTACTTC.

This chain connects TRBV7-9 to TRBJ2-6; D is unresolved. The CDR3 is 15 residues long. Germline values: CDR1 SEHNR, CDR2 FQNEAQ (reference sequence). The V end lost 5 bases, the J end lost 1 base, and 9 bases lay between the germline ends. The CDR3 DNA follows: TGTGCCAGCAGCCTCCCCCAATCTGGGGCCAACGTCCTGACTTTC. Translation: CASSLPQSGANVLTF.

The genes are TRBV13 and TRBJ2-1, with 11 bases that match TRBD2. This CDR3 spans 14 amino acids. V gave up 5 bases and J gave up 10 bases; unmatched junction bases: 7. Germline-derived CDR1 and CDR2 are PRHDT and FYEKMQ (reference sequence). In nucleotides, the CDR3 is TGTGCCAGCAGCCCTCTAGCGGGAGGACGGGAGCAGTTCTTC. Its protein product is CASSPLAGGREQFF.

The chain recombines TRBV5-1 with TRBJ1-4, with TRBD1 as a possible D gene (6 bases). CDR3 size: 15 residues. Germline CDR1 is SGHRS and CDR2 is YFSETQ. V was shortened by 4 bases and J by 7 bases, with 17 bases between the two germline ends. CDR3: CASSPTGRGLEKLFF. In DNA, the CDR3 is TGCGCCAGCAGCCCCACAGGGCGGGGGCTTGAAAAACTGTTTTTT.

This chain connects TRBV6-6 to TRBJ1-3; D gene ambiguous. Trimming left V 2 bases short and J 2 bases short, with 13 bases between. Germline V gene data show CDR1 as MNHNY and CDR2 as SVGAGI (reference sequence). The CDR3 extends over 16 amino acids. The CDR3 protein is CASSYPLNLAGNTIYF. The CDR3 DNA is TGTGCCAGCAGTTACCCCCTTAATCTGGCTGGAAACACCATATATTTT.

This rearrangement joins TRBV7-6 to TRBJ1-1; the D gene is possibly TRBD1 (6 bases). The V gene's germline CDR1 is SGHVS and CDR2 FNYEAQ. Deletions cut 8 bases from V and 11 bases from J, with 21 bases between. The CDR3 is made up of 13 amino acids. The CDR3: CASGTTGPGPAFF. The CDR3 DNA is TGTGCCAGCGGCACAACAGGGCCCGGGCCGGCTTTCTTT.

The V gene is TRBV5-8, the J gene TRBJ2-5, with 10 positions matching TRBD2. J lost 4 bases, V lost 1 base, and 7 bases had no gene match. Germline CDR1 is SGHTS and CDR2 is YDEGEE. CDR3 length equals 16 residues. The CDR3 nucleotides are TGTGCCAGCAGCTTGAGCGGGACTAGCGTTCGAGAGACCCAGTACTTC. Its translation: CASSLSGTSVRETQYF.

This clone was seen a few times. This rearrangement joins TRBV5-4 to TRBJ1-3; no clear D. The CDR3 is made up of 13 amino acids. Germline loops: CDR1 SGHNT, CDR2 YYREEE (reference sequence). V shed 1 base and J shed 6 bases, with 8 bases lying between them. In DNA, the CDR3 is TGTGCCAGCAGCTTGATCCAGGAAAACACCATATATTTT. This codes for CASSLIQENTIYF.

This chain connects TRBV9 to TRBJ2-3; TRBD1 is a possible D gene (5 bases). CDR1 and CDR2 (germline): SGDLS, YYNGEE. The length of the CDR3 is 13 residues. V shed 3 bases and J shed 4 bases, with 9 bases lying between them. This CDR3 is CASSGQGSDTQYF. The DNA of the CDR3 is TGTGCCAGCAGCGGGCAGGGCTCAGATACGCAGTATTTT.

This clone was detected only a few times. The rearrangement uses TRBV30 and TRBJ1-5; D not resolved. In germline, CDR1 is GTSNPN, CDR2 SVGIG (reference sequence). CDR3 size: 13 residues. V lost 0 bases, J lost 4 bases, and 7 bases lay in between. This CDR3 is CAWSVDINQPQHF. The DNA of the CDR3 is TGTGCCTGGAGTGTTGACATTAATCAGCCCCAGCATTTT.

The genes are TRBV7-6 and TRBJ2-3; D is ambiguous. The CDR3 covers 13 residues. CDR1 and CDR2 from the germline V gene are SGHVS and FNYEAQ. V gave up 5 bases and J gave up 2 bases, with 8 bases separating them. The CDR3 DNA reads TGTGCCAGCAGCCAAGGCCCCACAGATACGCAGTATTTT. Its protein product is CASSQGPTDTQYF.

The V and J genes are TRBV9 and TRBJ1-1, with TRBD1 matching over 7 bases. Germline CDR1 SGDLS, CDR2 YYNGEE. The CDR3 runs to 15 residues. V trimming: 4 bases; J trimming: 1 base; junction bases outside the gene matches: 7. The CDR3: CASSPGGLGNTEAFF. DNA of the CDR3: TGTGCCAGCAGCCCAGGGGGACTGGGGAACACTGAAGCTTTCTTT.

The CDR3 coding sequence is TGCGCCAGCAGCGCACAAGAGACCCAGTACTTC. This codes for CASSAQETQYF. This chain uses TRBV4-1 with TRBJ2-5; D ambiguous. CDR1 and CDR2 (germline): MGHRA, YSYEKL. The CDR3 consists of 11 residues. The germline V and J ends were trimmed by 5 bases and 2 bases, with 3 bases remaining between them.

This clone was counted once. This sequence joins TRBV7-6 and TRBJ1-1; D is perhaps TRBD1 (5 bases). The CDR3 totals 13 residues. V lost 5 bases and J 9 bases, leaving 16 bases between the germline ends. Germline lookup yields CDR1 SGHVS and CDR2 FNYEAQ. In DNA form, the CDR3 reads TGTGCCAGCAGCCCTGTTTTGGGGGGACAAGCTTTCTTT. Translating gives CASSPVLGGQAFF. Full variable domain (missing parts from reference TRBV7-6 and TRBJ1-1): GAGVSQSPRYKVTKRGQDVALRCDPISGHVSLYWYRQALGQGPEFLTYFNYEAQQDKSGLPNDRFSAERPEGSISTLTIQRTEQRDSAMYRCASSPVLGGQAFFGQGTRLTVV.

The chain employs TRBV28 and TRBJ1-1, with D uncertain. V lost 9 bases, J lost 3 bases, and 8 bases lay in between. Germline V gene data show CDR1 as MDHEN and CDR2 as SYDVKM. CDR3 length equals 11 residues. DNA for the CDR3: TGTGCCAGTCGGGAGGACACTGAAGCTTTCTTT. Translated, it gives CASREDTEAFF.

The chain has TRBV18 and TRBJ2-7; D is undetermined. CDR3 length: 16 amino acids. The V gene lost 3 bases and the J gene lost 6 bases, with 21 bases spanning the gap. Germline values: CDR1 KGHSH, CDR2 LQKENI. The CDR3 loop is CASSPFTPSISGEQYF. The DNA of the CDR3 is TGTGCCAGCTCACCTTTTACCCCCTCTATCTCGGGCGAGCAGTACTTC.

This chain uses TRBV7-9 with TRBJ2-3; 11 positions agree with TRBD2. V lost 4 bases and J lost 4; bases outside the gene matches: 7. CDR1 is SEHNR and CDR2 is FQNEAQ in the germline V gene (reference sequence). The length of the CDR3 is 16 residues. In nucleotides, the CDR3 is TGTGCCAGCAGCTCCCCCCTAGCGGGGGGCCCAGATACGCAGTATTTT. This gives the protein CASSSPLAGGPDTQYF.

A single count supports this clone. The CDR3 loop reads CASSLVGGGEQFF. The CDR3 DNA is TGTGCCAGCAGCTTAGTGGGCGGGGGCGAGCAGTTCTTC. The V and J genes are TRBV7-8 and TRBJ2-1; D may be TRBD2 (7 bases). Germline CDR1 reads SGHVS; CDR2 reads FQNEAQ. V was cut by 1 base and J by 10 bases, with 11 bases left in between. This CDR3 is built from 13 residues.

As DNA, the CDR3 is TGTGCCAGCAGCTCAGGGACAGGTAGCACAGATACGCAGTATTTT. Its translation: CASSSGTGSTDTQYF. The chain has TRBV11-2 and TRBJ2-3, with TRBD1 matching 8 bases. Germline values: CDR1 SGHAT, CDR2 FQNNGV. Trimming took 4 bases from V and 0 from J; bases not matched to a gene: 3. This CDR3 has 15 amino acids.